The rows below give T cell receptor beta chains drawn from one sample of a study of T-cell reconstitution after alpha-beta-depleted transplantation in children. From the PCR reads, TCRdb called clonotypes with MiXCR, one entry per CDR3 protein. The sample yields 300,000 to 350,000 distinct CDR3 sequences, about 17% seen once. The material was PBMCs, mostly from graft donor cells, obtained 360 days after TCRalphabeta/CD19-depleted stem cell transplant. These receptor sequences come from a male patient aged 2 to 10 who had a stem cell transplant for acute lymphoblastic leukemia, so the T cells may come from the graft donor. Each CDR3 is given with its conserved first and last residue. A D gene is named only where the DNA matches it firmly. A row's size may be missing; if present it is once, few, many or a size class.

d_gene	v_gene	abundance	j_gene	CDR3aa	CDR3nt
.	TRBV28	few	TRBJ1-1	CASSFSMNTEAFF	TGTGCCAGCAGTTTCTCTATGAACACTGAAGCTTTCTTT
.	TRBV12-3/TRBV12-4	.	TRBJ2-5	CASSRDGDSTQYF	TGTGCCAGCAGCCGGGACGGTGATTCGACCCAGTACTTC
.	TRBV10-2	.	TRBJ1-5	CASSGQGIQPQHF	TGCGCCAGCAGTGGCCAGGGGATTCAGCCCCAGCATTTT
TRBD1	TRBV29-1	.	TRBJ1-4	CSVEGDPTGGNEKLFF	TGCAGCGTTGAAGGGGACCCGACAGGGGGGAATGAAAAACTGTTTTTT
.	TRBV5-1	many	TRBJ1-3	CASSLPGNTIYF	TGCGCCAGCAGCTTACCCGGAAACACCATATATTTT
TRBD1	TRBV5-1	.	TRBJ1-6	CASSLGILAGGNFGSPLHF	TGCGCCAGCAGCTTGGGGATCTTGGCAGGGGGCAATTTCGGTTCACCCCTCCACTTT
.	TRBV12-3/TRBV12-4	few	TRBJ1-1	CASSLLGRNTEAFF	TGTGCCAGCAGTCTCCTCGGGAGGAACACTGAAGCTTTCTTT
TRBD1	TRBV5-1	.	TRBJ2-7	CASSLVTGVEEQYF	TGCGCCAGCAGCTTGGTGACAGGGGTCGAGGAGCAGTACTTC
.	TRBV12-3/TRBV12-4	.	TRBJ2-1	CASSISGDFGNEQFF	TGTGCCAGCTCAATTTCCGGGGACTTCGGGAATGAGCAGTTCTTC
.	TRBV14	.	TRBJ2-3	CASSQGPGLSTDTQYF	TGTGCCAGCAGCCAAGGTCCGGGGCTAAGCACAGATACGCAGTATTTT
.	TRBV27	.	TRBJ2-6	CASSFGLAPGANVLTF	TGTGCCAGCAGTTTCGGTCTAGCTCCCGGGGCCAACGTCCTGACTTTC
.	TRBV7-3	.	TRBJ2-2	CASSLTRHNTGELFF	TGTGCCAGCAGCTTAACTCGGCATAACACCGGGGAGCTGTTTTTT
TRBD1	TRBV7-8	.	TRBJ2-7	CASSLYGDRENEQYF	TGTGCCAGCAGCTTATACGGGGACAGGGAGAACGAGCAGTACTTC
.	TRBV12-3/TRBV12-4	.	TRBJ2-3	CASSPGHPSTDTQYF	TGTGCCAGCAGTCCGGGACACCCTAGCACAGATACGCAGTATTTT
.	TRBV6-2/TRBV6-3	.	TRBJ2-7	CASSYFRQAYEQYF	TGTGCCAGCAGTTATTTCCGACAGGCCTACGAGCAGTACTTC
.	TRBV7-9	many	TRBJ2-1	CASSPRDGGPYNEQFF	TGTGCCAGCAGCCCCCGAGATGGAGGGCCTTACAATGAGCAGTTCTTC
TRBD1	TRBV6-1	.	TRBJ2-3	CASSEHGTGSWRYTDTQYF	TGTGCCAGCAGTGAACACGGGACAGGGTCTTGGCGCTACACAGATACGCAGTATTTT
TRBD2	TRBV5-1	few	TRBJ2-1	CASSFLAGEVNEQFF	TGCGCCAGCAGCTTTTTAGCGGGAGAAGTCAATGAGCAGTTCTTC
TRBD2	TRBV9	.	TRBJ2-1	CASSETGTSGLIEQFF	TGTGCCAGCTCGGAAACCGGGACTAGCGGGTTGATTGAGCAGTTCTTC
.	TRBV28	.	TRBJ1-6	CASSLLRRGLSPLHF	TGTGCCAGCAGTTTATTGCGCAGGGGCTTGTCACCCCTCCACTTT
.	TRBV4-2	.	TRBJ2-7	CASSQGPLTRPVPYEQYF	TGTGCCAGCAGCCAAGGCCCATTAACTAGACCCGTGCCCTACGAGCAGTACTTC
TRBD1	TRBV12-3/TRBV12-4	few	TRBJ1-1	CASSFGRGGTEAFF	TGTGCCAGCAGTTTTGGCAGGGGGGGGACTGAAGCTTTCTTT
TRBD2	TRBV2	few	TRBJ2-1	CASRGAGGVGEQFF	TGTGCCAGCAGGGGAGCGGGAGGAGTAGGAGAGCAGTTCTTC
.	TRBV15	few	TRBJ2-7	CATSRVPTVYEQYF	TGTGCCACCAGCAGAGTCCCGACGGTTTACGAGCAGTACTTC
.	TRBV3-1	.	TRBJ1-3	CASSQEVVSGNTIYF	TGTGCCAGCAGCCAAGAAGTAGTCTCTGGAAACACCATATATTTT
TRBD2	TRBV5-4	once	TRBJ2-1	CASSLGLTSGSYNEQFF	TGTGCCAGCAGCCTTGGACTGACTAGCGGGTCCTACAATGAGCAGTTCTTC
TRBD2	TRBV18	.	TRBJ2-1	CASSPRPLAGGPGDEQFF	TGTGCCAGCTCACCACGACCCTTAGCGGGAGGGCCTGGGGATGAGCAGTTCTTC
TRBD2	TRBV6-2/TRBV6-3	.	TRBJ2-1	CASSYLTSPRRFF	TGTGCCAGCAGTTACTTGACTAGCCCCCGTAGGTTCTTC
TRBD2	TRBV28	.	TRBJ2-1	CASSFSRGEGSTEQFF	TGTGCCAGCAGTTTCTCCCGGGGGGAGGGGTCAACGGAGCAGTTCTTC
TRBD2	TRBV3-1	.	TRBJ2-2	CASNEGGRTGELFF	TGTGCCAGCAATGAGGGAGGGCGGACCGGGGAGCTGTTTTTT
TRBD2	TRBV10-3	few	TRBJ2-5	CAISEGFGGQETQYF	TGTGCCATCAGTGAGGGGTTCGGGGGGCAAGAGACCCAGTACTTC
.	TRBV12-3/TRBV12-4	many	TRBJ2-5	CASSSHRWETQYF	TGTGCCAGCAGTTCCCATAGGTGGGAGACCCAGTACTTC
.	TRBV7-9	.	TRBJ2-3	CASPREGKQDTQYF	TGTGCCAGCCCCCGCGAAGGGAAGCAAGATACGCAGTATTTT
.	TRBV29-1	.	TRBJ2-1	CSVVPGIRNEQFF	TGCAGCGTTGTACCAGGGATCCGCAATGAGCAGTTCTTC
.	TRBV2	.	TRBJ1-5	CASTTGYQPQHF	TGTGCCAGCACCACAGGGTATCAGCCCCAGCATTTT
.	TRBV6-1	few	TRBJ1-2	CASSEFYGTNYGYTF	TGTGCCAGCAGTGAATTTTACGGAACTAACTATGGCTACACCTTC
.	TRBV28	.	TRBJ2-3	CASSFSALTDTQYF	TGTGCCAGCAGTTTCTCGGCTCTTACAGATACGCAGTATTTT
TRBD1	TRBV7-9	few	TRBJ2-7	CASSQRDRGGYEQYF	TGTGCCAGCAGCCAGCGGGACAGGGGGGGTTACGAGCAGTACTTC
.	TRBV4-2	few	TRBJ1-6	CASSRWGARGSYNSPLHF	TGTGCCAGCAGCCGCTGGGGCGCGAGGGGCTCCTATAATTCACCCCTCCACTTT
.	TRBV5-1	few	TRBJ2-7	CASSESEAGGPSYEQYF	TGCGCCAGCAGCGAATCGGAAGCCGGGGGACCCTCCTACGAGCAGTACTTC
TRBD2	TRBV4-1	.	TRBJ2-7	CASSQEGLVGAYEQYF	TGCGCCAGCAGCCAGGAAGGACTAGTTGGGGCCTACGAGCAGTACTTC